This T cell receptor (beta chain) is from a study of a mutant IDH1 vaccine in newly diagnosed glioma. Looking at the study overall: Each patient was administered eight vaccinations, scheduled in weeks 1, 3, 5, 7, 11, 15, 19 and 23. Earlier care involved radiotherapy, temozolomide, or both, and the majority received both.

As to time point: week 5, during vaccination. A single vaccine dose contained 300 ug of mutant IDH1 20-mer peptide, and topical imiquimod was used with it. The V end lost 0 bases, the J end lost 2 bases, and 11 bases lay between the germline ends. CDR3 length: 16 residues. CDR1 and CDR2 (germline): SGHRS, YFSETQ. The protocol was immunoSEQ multiplex PCR, while the TCRdb copy is restricted to in-frame clones and leaves out a portion. The table has about 25,000 clones, 77% seen once; the top ten hold more than 9%. Comment on this clone: Antigen unknown.

Study outcomes and limitations: Vaccine-induced immune responses occurred in 80% to 95% of patients. Pseudoprogression looked unconnected to shifts in top peripheral T cell clonotypes.

This TCR came from a man aged 40-49 years with glioma. V gene TRBV5-1 combines with J gene TRBJ1-4; weak D call: TRBD1 (5 bases). This material consisted of PBMCs, taken from a glioma patient whose treatment included an IDH1 peptide vaccine. DNA of the CDR3: TGCGCCAGCAGCTTGGCCTTCAGACAGACTAATGAAAAACTGTTTTTT. This sequence encodes CASSLAFRQTNEKLFF.